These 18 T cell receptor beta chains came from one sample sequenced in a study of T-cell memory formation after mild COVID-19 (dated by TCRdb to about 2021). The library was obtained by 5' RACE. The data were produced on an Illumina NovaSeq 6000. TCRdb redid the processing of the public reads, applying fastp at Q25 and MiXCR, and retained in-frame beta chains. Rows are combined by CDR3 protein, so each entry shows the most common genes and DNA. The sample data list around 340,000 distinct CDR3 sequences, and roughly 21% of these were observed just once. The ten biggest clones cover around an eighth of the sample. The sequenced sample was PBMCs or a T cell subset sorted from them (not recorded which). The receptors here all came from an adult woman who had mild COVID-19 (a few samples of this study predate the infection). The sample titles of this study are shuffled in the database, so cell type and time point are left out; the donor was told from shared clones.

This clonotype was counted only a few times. CDR3 sequence (DNA): TGTGCCAGCACCCCAGGGAAGATTACCGGGGAGCTGTTTTTT. As protein: CASTPGKITGELFF. The rearrangement uses TRBV12-3 or TRBV12-4 and TRBJ2-2; tentative D call: TRBD1 (5 bases). The CDR3 loop spans 14 amino acids. Trimming shortened V by 7 bases and J by 5 bases, and 14 bases separated the two germline ends.

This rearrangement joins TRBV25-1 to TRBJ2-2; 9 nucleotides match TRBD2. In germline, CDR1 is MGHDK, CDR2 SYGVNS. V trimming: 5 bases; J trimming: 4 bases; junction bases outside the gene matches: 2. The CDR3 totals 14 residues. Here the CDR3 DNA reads TGTGCCAGCAGTAGCGGGAGGTTCACCGGGGAGCTGTTTTTT. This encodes CASSSGRFTGELFF.

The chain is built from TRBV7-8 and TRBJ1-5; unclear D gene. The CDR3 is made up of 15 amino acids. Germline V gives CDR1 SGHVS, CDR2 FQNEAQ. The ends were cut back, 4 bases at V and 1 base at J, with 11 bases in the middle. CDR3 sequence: CASSSRHRSNQPQHF. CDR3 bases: TGTGCCAGCAGCTCCCGACACCGGAGCAATCAGCCCCAGCATTTT.

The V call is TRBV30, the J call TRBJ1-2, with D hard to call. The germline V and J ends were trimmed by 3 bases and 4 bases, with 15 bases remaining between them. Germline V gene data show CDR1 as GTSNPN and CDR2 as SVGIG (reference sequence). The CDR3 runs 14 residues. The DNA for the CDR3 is TGTGCCTGGAGGAATCCGGGATACCGCTATGGCTACACCTTC. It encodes CAWRNPGYRYGYTF.

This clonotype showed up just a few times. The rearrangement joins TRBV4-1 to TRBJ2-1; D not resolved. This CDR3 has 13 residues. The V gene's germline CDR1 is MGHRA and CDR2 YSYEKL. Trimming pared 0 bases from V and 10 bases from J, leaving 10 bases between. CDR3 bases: TGCGCCAGCAGCCAAGATCGGCTGGTAGAGCAGTTCTTC. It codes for CASSQDRLVEQFF.

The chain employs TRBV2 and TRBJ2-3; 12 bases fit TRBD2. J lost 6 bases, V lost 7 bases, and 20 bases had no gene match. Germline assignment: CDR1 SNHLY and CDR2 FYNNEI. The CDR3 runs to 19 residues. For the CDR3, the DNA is TGTGCCAGCATCCGCGAGGTAGGGCTAGCGGGGGGGCCTAAGGATACGCAGTATTTT. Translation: CASIREVGLAGGPKDTQYF.

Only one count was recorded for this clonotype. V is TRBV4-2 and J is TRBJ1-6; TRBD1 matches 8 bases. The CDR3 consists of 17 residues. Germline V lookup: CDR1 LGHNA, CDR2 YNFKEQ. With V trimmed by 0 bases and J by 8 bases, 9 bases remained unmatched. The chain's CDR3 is CASSQDPSGTGDSPLHF. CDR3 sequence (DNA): TGTGCCAGCAGCCAAGATCCCTCTGGGACAGGAGATTCACCCCTCCACTTT.

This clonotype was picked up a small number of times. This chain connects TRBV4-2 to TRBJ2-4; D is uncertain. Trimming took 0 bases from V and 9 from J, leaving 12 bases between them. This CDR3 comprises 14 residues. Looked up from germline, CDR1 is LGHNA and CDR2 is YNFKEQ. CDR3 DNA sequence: TGTGCCAGCAGCCAAGATTTGGGCGCCACCATTCAGTACTTC. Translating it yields CASSQDLGATIQYF.

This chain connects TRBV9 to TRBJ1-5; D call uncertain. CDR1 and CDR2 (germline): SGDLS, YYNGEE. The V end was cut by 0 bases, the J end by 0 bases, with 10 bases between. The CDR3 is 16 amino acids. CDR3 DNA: TGTGCCAGCAGCGTAGTCCCGGACTATAGCAATCAGCCCCAGCATTTT. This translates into CASSVVPDYSNQPQHF. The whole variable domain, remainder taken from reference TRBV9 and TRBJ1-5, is DSGVTQTPKHLITATGQRVTLRCSPRSGDLSVYWYQQSLDQGLQFLIQYYNGEERAKGNILERFSAQQFPDLHSELNLSSLELGDSALYFCASSVVPDYSNQPQHFGDGTRLSIL.

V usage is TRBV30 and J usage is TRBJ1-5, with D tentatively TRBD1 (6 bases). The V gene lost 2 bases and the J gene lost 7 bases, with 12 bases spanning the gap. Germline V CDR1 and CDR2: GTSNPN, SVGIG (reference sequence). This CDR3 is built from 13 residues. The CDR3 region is CAWSTQGLQPQHF. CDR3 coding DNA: TGTGCCTGGAGTACCCAGGGGTTGCAGCCCCAGCATTTT.

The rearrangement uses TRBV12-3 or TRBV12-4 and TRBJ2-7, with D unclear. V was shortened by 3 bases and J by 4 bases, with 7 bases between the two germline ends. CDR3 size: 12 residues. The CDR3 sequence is CASSFYRYEQYF. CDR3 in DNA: TGTGCCAGCAGTTTCTACCGTTACGAGCAGTACTTC.

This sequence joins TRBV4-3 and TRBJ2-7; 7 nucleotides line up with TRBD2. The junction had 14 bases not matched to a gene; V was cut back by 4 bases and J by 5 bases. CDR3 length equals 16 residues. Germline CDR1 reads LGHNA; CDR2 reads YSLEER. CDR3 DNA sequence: TGCGCCAGCAGCCGGCTTGGGGGGGTGAAGAGCAACGAGCAGTACTTC. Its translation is CASSRLGGVKSNEQYF.

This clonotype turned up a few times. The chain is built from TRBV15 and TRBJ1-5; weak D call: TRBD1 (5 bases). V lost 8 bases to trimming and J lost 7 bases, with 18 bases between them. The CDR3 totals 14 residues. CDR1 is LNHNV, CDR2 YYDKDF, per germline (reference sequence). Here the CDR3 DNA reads TGTGCCACCGGGTTTGAAAAGGGGTACCAGCCCCAGCATTTT. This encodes CATGFEKGYQPQHF.

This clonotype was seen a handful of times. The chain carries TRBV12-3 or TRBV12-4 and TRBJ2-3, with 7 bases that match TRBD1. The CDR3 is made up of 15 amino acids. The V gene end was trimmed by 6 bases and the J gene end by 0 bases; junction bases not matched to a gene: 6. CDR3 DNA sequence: TGTGCCAGCAGGATCTACAGGGGTAGCACAGATACGCAGTATTTT. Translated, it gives CASRIYRGSTDTQYF.

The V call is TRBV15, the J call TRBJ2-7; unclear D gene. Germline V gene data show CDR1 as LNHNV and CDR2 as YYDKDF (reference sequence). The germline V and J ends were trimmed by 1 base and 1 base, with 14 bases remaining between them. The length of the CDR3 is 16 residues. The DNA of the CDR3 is TGTGCCACCAGCAGAGGGTCTGTGGCGGATTCCTACGAGCAGTACTTC. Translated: CATSRGSVADSYEQYF.

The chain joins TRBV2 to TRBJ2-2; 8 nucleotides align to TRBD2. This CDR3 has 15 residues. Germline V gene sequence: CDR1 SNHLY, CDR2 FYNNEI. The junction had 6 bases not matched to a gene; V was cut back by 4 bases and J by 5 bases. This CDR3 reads CASSVAGGGTGELFF. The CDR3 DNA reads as TGTGCCAGCAGTGTGGCGGGAGGAGGGACCGGGGAGCTGTTTTTT.

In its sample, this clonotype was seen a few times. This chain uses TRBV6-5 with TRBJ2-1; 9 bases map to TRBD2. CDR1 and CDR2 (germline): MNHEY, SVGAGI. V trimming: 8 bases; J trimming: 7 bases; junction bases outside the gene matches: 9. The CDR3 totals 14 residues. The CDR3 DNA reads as TGTGCCAGCGGCGTGGCGGGAGGGGGAAATGAGCAGTTCTTC. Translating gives CASGVAGGGNEQFF.

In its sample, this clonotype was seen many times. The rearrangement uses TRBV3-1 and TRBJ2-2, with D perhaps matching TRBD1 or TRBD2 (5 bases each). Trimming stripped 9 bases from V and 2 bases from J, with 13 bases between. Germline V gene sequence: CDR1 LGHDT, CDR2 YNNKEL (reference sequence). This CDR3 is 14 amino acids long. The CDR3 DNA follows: TGTGCCAGTCAGCGAGGGGTCAACACCGGGGAGCTGTTTTTT. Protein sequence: CASQRGVNTGELFF.